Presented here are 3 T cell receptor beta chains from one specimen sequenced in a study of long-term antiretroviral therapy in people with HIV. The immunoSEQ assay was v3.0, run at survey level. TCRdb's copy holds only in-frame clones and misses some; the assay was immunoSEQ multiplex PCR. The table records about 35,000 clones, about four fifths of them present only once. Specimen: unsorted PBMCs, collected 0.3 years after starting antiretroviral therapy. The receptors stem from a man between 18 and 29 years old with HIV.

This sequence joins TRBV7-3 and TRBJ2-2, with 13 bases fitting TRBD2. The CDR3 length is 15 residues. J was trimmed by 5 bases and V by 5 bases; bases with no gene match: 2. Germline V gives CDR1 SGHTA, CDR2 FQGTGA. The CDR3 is CASSPGLAGTGELFF. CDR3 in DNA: TGTGCCAGCAGCCCGGGACTAGCGGGGACCGGGGAGCTGTTTTTT.

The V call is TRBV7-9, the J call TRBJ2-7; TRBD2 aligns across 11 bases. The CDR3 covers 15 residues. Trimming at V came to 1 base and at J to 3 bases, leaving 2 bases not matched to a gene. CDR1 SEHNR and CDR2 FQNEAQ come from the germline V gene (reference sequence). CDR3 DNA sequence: TGTGCCAGCAGCTTAGGGGGACTAGCGGTCTACGAGCAGTACTTC. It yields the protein CASSLGGLAVYEQYF.

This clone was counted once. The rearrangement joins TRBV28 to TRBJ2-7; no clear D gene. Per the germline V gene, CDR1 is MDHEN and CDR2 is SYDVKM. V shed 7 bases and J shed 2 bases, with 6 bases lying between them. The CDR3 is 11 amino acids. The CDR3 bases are TGTGCCAGCACTGGGACCTACGAGCAGTACTTC. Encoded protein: CASTGTYEQYF.